This is a list of T cell receptor beta chains from one sample in a study of CD8 T cells in Susac syndrome. TCRdb used MiXCR to reprocess the immunoSEQ multiplex PCR reads, holding one entry per CDR3 protein. Found here are tens of thousands of distinct CDR3 sequences, 95% of them singletons; the top ten hold roughly 0.5%. The specimen was CD8+ T cells from PBMCs. Source of these receptors: a human donor with Susac syndrome. Each CDR3 is given with its conserved first and last residue.

J gene | V gene | CDR3 protein
TRBJ2-7 | TRBV7-6 | CASSHGTEGYEQYF
TRBJ1-2 | TRBV5-6 | CASSFSQGVRGYTF
TRBJ2-7 | TRBV4-1 | CASSQEAQGAYEQYF
TRBJ2-1 | TRBV20-1 | CSASPGSNSYNEQFF
TRBJ2-1 | TRBV29-1 | CSVLGLAGGSYNEQFF
TRBJ2-3 | TRBV13 | CASSLNSGRRTDTQYF
TRBJ1-2 | TRBV27 | CASSLDGTNYGYTF
TRBJ2-7 | TRBV20-1 | CSARTLAGALEQYF
TRBJ2-1 | TRBV30 | CAWIGGAYNEQFF
TRBJ2-5 | TRBV12-3/TRBV12-4 | CASNVPGTSQETQYF
TRBJ1-2 | TRBV7-9 | CASSFPDGYTF